This TCR beta chain was recovered during a study of cytomegalovirus exposure and HLA in healthy donors. Study background: As an earlier analysis found, some 170 million T cells yielded about 120 million unique TCR beta sequences.

13 Jbeta primers and 60 Vbeta primers were used for the PCR. The table came from immunoSEQ multiplex PCR; TCRdb's copy has only in-frame clones and leaves some out. The sample has some 86,000 clones; roughly 66% are singletons. Germline V CDR1 and CDR2: LGHNA, YNFKEQ. The CDR3 is 14 residues long. V was pared by 2 bases and J by 4 bases, with 12 bases between. Overall study results and limits: Most subjects' HLA-A and HLA-B alleles were reportedly predicted from TCR beta sequences. A reported reduction in N-insertions relative to the approximately 600-donor mean was seen in an Asian-associated ancestry cluster in a later analysis.

A note on this clone: Its cognate antigen is unknown.

The sequence was obtained from a man aged 25 to 40 in good health and CMV-seronegative. V and J are TRBV4-2 and TRBJ2-7; TRBD1 might be the D (5 bases). Specimen: PBMCs. Written as DNA, the CDR3 is TGTGCCAGCAGCCAACACAGGCATAGTTACGAGCAGTACTTC. Translation gives CASSQHRHSYEQYF.